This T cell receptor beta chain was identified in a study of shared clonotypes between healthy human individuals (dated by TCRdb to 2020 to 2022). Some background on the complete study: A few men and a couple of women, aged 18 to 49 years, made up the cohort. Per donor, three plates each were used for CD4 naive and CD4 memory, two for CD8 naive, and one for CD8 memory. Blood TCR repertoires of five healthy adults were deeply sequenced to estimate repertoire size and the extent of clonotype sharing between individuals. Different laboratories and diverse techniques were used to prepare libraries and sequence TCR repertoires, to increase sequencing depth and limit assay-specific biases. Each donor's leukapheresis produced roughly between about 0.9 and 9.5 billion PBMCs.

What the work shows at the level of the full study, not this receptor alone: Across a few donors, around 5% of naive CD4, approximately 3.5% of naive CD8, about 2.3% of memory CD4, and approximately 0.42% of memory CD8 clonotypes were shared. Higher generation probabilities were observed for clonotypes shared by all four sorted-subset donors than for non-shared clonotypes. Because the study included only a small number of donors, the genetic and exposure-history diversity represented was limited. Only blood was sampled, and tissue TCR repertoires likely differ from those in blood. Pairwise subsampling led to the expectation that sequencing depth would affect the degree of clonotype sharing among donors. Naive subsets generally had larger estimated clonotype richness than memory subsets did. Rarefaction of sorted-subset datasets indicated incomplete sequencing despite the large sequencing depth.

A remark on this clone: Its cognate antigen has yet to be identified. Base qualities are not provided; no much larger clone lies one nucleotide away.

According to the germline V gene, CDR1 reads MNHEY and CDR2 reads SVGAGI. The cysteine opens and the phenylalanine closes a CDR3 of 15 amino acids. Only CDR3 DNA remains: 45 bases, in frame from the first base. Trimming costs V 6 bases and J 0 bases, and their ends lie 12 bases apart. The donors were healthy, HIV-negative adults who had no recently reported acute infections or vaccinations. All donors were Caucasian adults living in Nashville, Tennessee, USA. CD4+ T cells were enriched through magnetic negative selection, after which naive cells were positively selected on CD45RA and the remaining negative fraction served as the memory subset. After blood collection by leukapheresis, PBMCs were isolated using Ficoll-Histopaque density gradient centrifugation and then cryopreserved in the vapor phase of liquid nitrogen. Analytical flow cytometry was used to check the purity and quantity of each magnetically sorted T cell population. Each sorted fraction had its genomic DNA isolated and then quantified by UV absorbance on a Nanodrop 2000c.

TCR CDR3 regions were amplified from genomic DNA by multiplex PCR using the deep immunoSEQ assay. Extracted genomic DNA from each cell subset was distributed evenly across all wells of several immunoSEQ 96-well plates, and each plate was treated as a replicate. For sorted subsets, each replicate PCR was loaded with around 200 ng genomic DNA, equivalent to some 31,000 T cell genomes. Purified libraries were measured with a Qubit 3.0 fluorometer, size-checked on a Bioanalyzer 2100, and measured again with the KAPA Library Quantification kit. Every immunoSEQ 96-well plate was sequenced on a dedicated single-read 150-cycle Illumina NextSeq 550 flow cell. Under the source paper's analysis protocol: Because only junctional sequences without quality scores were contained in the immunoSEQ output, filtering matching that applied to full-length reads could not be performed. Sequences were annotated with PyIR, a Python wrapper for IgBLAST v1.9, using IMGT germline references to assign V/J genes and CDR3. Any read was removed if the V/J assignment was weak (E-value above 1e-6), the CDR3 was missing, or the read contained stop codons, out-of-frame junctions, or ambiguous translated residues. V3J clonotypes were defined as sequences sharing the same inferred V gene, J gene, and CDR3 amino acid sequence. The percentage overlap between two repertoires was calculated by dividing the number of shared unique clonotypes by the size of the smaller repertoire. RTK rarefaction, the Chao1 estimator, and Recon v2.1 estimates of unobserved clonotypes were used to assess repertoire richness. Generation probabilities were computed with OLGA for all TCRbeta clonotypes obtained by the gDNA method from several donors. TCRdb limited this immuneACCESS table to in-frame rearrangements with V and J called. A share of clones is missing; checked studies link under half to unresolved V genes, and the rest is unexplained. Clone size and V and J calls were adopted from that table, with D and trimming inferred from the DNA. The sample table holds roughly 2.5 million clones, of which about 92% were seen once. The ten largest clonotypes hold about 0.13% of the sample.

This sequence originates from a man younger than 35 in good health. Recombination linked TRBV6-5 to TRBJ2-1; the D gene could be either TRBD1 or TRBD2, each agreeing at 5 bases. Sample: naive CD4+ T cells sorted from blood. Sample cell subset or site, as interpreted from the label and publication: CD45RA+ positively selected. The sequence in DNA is TGTGCCAGCAGCCGAGGGGCAAGCTCCTACAATGAGCAGTTCTTC. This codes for CASSRGASSYNEQFF.